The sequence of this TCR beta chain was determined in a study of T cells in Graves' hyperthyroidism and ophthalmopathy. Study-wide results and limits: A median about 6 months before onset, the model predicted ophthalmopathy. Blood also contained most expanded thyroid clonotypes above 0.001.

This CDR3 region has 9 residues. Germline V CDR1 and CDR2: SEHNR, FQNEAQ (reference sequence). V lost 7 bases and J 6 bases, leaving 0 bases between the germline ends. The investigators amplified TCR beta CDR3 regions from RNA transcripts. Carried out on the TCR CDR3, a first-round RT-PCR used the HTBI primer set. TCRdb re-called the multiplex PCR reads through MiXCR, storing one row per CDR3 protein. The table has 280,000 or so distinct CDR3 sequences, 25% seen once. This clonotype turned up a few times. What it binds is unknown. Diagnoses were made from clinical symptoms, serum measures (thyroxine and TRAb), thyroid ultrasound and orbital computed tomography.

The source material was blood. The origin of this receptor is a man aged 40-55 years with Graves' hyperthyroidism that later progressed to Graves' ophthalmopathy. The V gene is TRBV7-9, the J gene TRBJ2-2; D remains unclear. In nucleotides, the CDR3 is TGTGCCAGCACCGGGGAGCTGTTTTTT. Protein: CASTGELFF.